The 30 T cell receptor beta chains given below trace back to one sample, sequenced in a study of shared clonotypes between healthy human individuals. Sequencing used immunoSEQ multiplex PCR; TCRdb keeps in-frame clones, though not all of them. The data show approximately 320,000 clones, 87% seen once. The specimen sequenced was memory CD8+ T cells sorted from blood. Documented subset: CD45RO+ cells pooled with CCR7-negative TemRA cells. All receptors come from a man aged 18-30 years in good health.

This chain uses TRBV5-4 with TRBJ1-3; possibly TRBD1 for D (5 bases). The CDR3 runs 18 residues. CDR1 is SGHNT and CDR2 is YYREEE in the germline V gene (reference sequence). Deletions cut 5 bases from V and 4 bases from J, with 25 bases between. The CDR3: CASSLSVQVRGDGNTIYF. CDR3 nucleotide sequence: TGTGCCAGCAGTTTGTCTGTACAGGTGCGGGGTGACGGAAACACCATATATTTT.

The CDR3 DNA is TGTGCCAGCAGTTTAAAGGATCAGGCGGGAATGAGCAACACCGGGGAGCTGTTTTTT. Protein sequence: CASSLKDQAGMSNTGELFF. This rearrangement joins TRBV27 to TRBJ2-2, with a weak D call TRBD2 (6 bases). The CDR3 extends over 19 amino acids. The germline V gene encodes CDR1 MNHEY and CDR2 SMNVEV (reference sequence). V shed 2 bases and J shed 2 bases, with 21 bases lying between them.

The chain employs TRBV13 and TRBJ1-1; perhaps TRBD1 as D (5 bases). The germline V gene encodes CDR1 PRHDT and CDR2 FYEKMQ (reference sequence). Trimming stripped 0 bases from V and 8 bases from J, with 16 bases between. The CDR3 has 15 amino acids. The CDR3, as DNA: TGTGCCAGCAGCTTAGGGGCCCCCGGGACCAGGGAAGCTTTCTTT. This encodes CASSLGAPGTREAFF.

This clone was found once. The chain is built from TRBV18 and TRBJ2-2, with no clear D. The CDR3 runs 12 residues. The germline V gene has CDR1 KGHSH and CDR2 LQKENI. Trimming cost V 5 bases and J 3 bases, with 4 bases left between them. CDR3 DNA sequence: TGTGCCAGCTCATGGGACACCGGGGAGCTGTTTTTT. Its translation is CASSWDTGELFF. Variable domain in full (rest from reference TRBV18 and TRBJ2-2): NAGVMQNPRHLVRRRGQEARLRCSPMKGHSHVYWYRQLPEEGLKFMVYLQKENIIDESGMPKERFSAEFPKEGPSILRIQQVVRGDSAAYFCASSWDTGELFFGEGSRLTVL.

The chain recombines TRBV11-2 with TRBJ2-3; D is ambiguous. The CDR3 contains 15 residues. V lost 4 bases, J lost 2 bases, and 13 bases lay in between. Per the germline V gene, CDR1 is SGHAT and CDR2 is FQNNGV. CDR3 residues: CASSSTPVNTDTQYF. CDR3 bases: TGTGCCAGCAGCTCCACCCCGGTGAACACAGATACGCAGTATTTT.

The chain uses TRBV2 and TRBJ2-5; D not certain. V lost 5 bases, J lost 4 bases, and 2 bases lay in between. CDR1 and CDR2 from the germline V gene are SNHLY and FYNNEI. This CDR3 spans 10 amino acids. This chain's CDR3 is CASSLETQYF. Here the CDR3 DNA reads TGTGCCAGCAGTTTAGAGACCCAGTACTTC. Together with reference TRBV2 and TRBJ2-5, the CDR3 gives the full variable domain: EPEVTQTPSHQVTQMGQEVILRCVPISNHLYFYWYRQILGQKVEFLVSFYNNEISEKSEIFDDQFSVERPDGSNFTLKIRSTKLEDSAMYFCASSLETQYFGPGTRLLVL.

This clone occurred once. The chain combines TRBV11-3 with TRBJ1-1, with a tentative D call TRBD1 (5 bases). Per germline, CDR1 SGHNT and CDR2 YENEEA. The CDR3 is 12 amino acids. V lost 5 bases and J lost 5, with 9 bases in between. CDR3 bases: TGTGCCAGCAGCGCGCGGACAACTGAAGCTTTCTTT. Translated: CASSARTTEAFF. The variable domain in full, with the rest retrieved from reference TRBV11-3 and TRBJ1-1, is EAGVVQSPRYKIIEKKQPVAFWCNPISGHNTLYWYLQNLGQGPELLIRYENEEAVDDSQLPKDRFSAERLKGVDSTLKIQPAELGDSAVYLCASSARTTEAFFGQGTRLTVV.

The V and J genes are TRBV7-8 and TRBJ2-1; the match to TRBD2 covers 8 bases. The CDR3 loop spans 16 amino acids. Trimming removed 5 bases from V and 2 bases from J; junction bases left unmatched: 8. Germline values: CDR1 SGHVS, CDR2 FQNEAQ. Here the CDR3 reads CASSPLAGGTYNEQFF. DNA for the CDR3: TGTGCCAGCAGCCCTCTCGCGGGGGGTACCTACAATGAGCAGTTCTTC.

The chain employs TRBV6-5 and TRBJ2-7; D not certain. Trimming took off 2 bases at V and 3 bases at J, with 8 bases between the two ends. The germline V gene has CDR1 MNHEY and CDR2 SVGAGI. This CDR3 region has 13 residues. This chain's CDR3 is CASSYGENYEQYF. CDR3 DNA sequence: TGTGCCAGCAGTTACGGCGAGAACTACGAGCAGTACTTC.

As concerns this clone: This specimen includes other DNA sequences encoding the same CDR3. This chain joins TRBV6-5 and TRBJ1-2; D might be TRBD1 (5 bases). This CDR3 is built from 12 residues. V was clipped by 2 bases and J by 4 bases, with 5 bases between them. Looked up from germline, CDR1 is MNHEY and CDR2 is SVGAGI. CDR3 in amino acids: CASSYGGYGYTF. CDR3 coding DNA: TGTGCCAGCAGTTACGGGGGCTATGGCTACACCTTC.

The V gene is TRBV6-5, the J gene TRBJ1-5, with D unclear. CDR1 and CDR2 (germline): MNHEY, SVGAGI. This CDR3 is 14 amino acids long. V was clipped by 10 bases and J by 3 bases, with 16 bases between them. Here the CDR3 DNA reads TGTGCCACTCCGGGCGAGGGCTACAATCAGCCCCAGCATTTT. Protein: CATPGEGYNQPQHF.

The chain carries TRBV4-3 and TRBJ2-1; D uncertain. V was cut by 3 bases and J by 5 bases, with 8 bases left in between. The germline gives CDR1 LGHNA, CDR2 YSLEER. This CDR3 is 13 amino acids long. In nucleotides, the CDR3 is TGCGCCAGCAGCCACGCTTCTCACAATGAGCAGTTCTTC. It specifies CASSHASHNEQFF.

The chain recombines TRBV10-2 with TRBJ2-7; D is unclear. Germline V gives CDR1 WSHSY, CDR2 SAAADI. The CDR3 length is 13 residues. The V and J ends lost 0 bases and 4 bases respectively, with 7 bases between them. The CDR3 DNA reads as TGCGCCAGCAGTGAGTCGAAAACTTACGAGCAGTACTTC. Amino acid sequence: CASSESKTYEQYF.

The chain carries TRBV10-3 and TRBJ2-5; 8 bases are shared with TRBD2. Germline V gene sequence: CDR1 ENHRY, CDR2 SYGVKD. This CDR3 spans 16 amino acids. V dropped 0 bases and J dropped 5; count of bases not matched to a gene: 8. The CDR3 reads CAISESGTSGWETQYF. In DNA form, the CDR3 reads TGTGCCATCAGTGAGTCCGGCACTAGCGGATGGGAGACCCAGTACTTC.

This rearrangement joins TRBV6-1 to TRBJ2-2; D unclear. The V and J ends lost 4 bases and 6 bases respectively, with 21 bases between them. Germline CDR1 MNHNS, CDR2 SASEGT. This CDR3 comprises 17 residues. In DNA, the CDR3 is TGTGCCAGCAGTGTAAGATTCTCCATGTTAGCTGCCGGGGAGCTGTTTTTT. It encodes CASSVRFSMLAAGELFF.

This sequence joins TRBV6-5 and TRBJ2-5; D gene uncertain. The CDR3 length is 14 residues. Germline-derived CDR1 and CDR2 are MNHEY and SVGAGI. The germline V and J ends were trimmed by 0 bases and 5 bases, with 10 bases remaining between them. The CDR3 is CASSYSGQVETQYF. The CDR3 DNA is TGTGCCAGCAGTTACTCAGGGCAAGTGGAGACCCAGTACTTC.

The chain joins TRBV19 to TRBJ2-7; the match to TRBD1 covers 10 bases. Germline CDR1 is LNHDA and CDR2 is SQIVND (reference sequence). V lost 5 bases, J lost 5 bases, and 9 bases stayed unmatched. CDR3 length: 15 amino acids. The CDR3 DNA is TGTGCCAGTAGTCCAGCCGGGACAGGGGCCCACGAGCAGTACTTC. Translating it yields CASSPAGTGAHEQYF.

The chain combines TRBV28 with TRBJ2-1, with D maybe TRBD2 (6 bases). The CDR3 is 13 amino acids. Between the trimmed V and J ends, which lost 4 bases and 4 bases, there was a span of 8 bases. CDR1 MDHEN and CDR2 SYDVKM come from the germline V gene. CDR3 DNA: TGTGCCAGCAGTTCCGGGAGATACAATGAGCAGTTCTTC. Protein product: CASSSGRYNEQFF.

The genes are TRBV9 and TRBJ2-7, with a weak D call TRBD1 (5 bases). Germline lookup yields CDR1 SGDLS and CDR2 YYNGEE. The germline V and J ends were trimmed by 0 bases and 3 bases, with 10 bases remaining between them. The CDR3 length is 14 residues. The CDR3 loop is CASSVGSGIYEQYF. CDR3 coding DNA: TGTGCCAGCAGCGTAGGGTCAGGGATCTACGAGCAGTACTTC.

The gene calls are TRBV6-1 and TRBJ1-1; no reliable D call. Germline CDR1 MNHNS, CDR2 SASEGT. This CDR3 contains 12 residues. V was trimmed by 3 bases and J by 11 bases, leaving 13 bases between them. The CDR3: CASSESGLGAFF. CDR3 nucleotides: TGTGCCAGCAGTGAGAGTGGGTTGGGCGCTTTCTTT.

This chain uses TRBV9 with TRBJ2-1; D is undetermined. The germline CDR1 and CDR2 sequences are SGDLS and YYNGEE. The CDR3 has 14 residues. The V and J ends lost 4 bases and 3 bases respectively, with 11 bases between them. For the CDR3, the DNA is TGTGCCAGCAGCCCCCGGGCGGACTACAATGAGCAGTTCTTC. Amino acid sequence: CASSPRADYNEQFF.

CDR3 DNA sequence: TGTGCCAGCAGTGAATATGTGGGGGACAGCTTAGAGGGCTACACCTTC. Its protein product is CASSEYVGDSLEGYTF. The chain is built from TRBV2 and TRBJ1-2, with 7 bases identical to TRBD1. V lost 2 bases and J lost 8; bases outside the gene matches: 14. The CDR3 loop spans 16 amino acids. Germline loops: CDR1 SNHLY, CDR2 FYNNEI.

J is TRBJ1-2 and V is TRBV9; TRBD1 might be the D (6 bases). Germline CDR1 and CDR2: SGDLS and YYNGEE. CDR3 length: 14 residues. Between the trimmed V and J ends, which lost 0 bases and 2 bases, there was a span of 8 bases. In DNA, the CDR3 is TGTGCCAGCAGCGTAGTGGGGGCAAACTATGGCTACACCTTC. Amino acid sequence: CASSVVGANYGYTF.

V gene TRBV27 combines with J gene TRBJ1-5; D ambiguous. The CDR3 spans 13 residues. The germline V gene encodes CDR1 MNHEY and CDR2 SMNVEV (reference sequence). V lost 3 bases to trimming and J lost 6 bases, with 9 bases between them. The CDR3 reads CASSFGAGQPQHF. Here the CDR3 DNA reads TGTGCCAGCAGTTTCGGTGCTGGTCAGCCCCAGCATTTT.

The gene calls are TRBV9 and TRBJ2-5; either TRBD1 or TRBD2 may supply D (5 bases each). Germline V gene lookup returns CDR1 SGDLS and CDR2 YYNGEE. The V and J ends lost 4 bases and 1 base respectively, with 14 bases between them. The CDR3 runs 15 residues. The CDR3 region has the DNA TGTGCCAGCAGCTTTTCCGGGACGGCCCAAGAGACCCAGTACTTC. Its translation is CASSFSGTAQETQYF. Full variable domain (rest looked up from reference TRBV9 and TRBJ2-5): DSGVTQTPKHLITATGQRVTLRCSPRSGDLSVYWYQQSLDQGLQFLIQYYNGEERAKGNILERFSAQQFPDLHSELNLSSLELGDSALYFCASSFSGTAQETQYFGPGTRLLVL.

This chain connects TRBV2 to TRBJ2-7; D gene uncertain. The CDR3 consists of 12 residues. V lost 7 bases and J 0 bases, leaving 7 bases between the germline ends. Germline V gene data show CDR1 as SNHLY and CDR2 as FYNNEI. The CDR3 loop is CASTGFSYEQYF. CDR3 bases: TGTGCCAGCACCGGATTCTCCTACGAGCAGTACTTC.

The J gene is TRBJ2-2, the V gene TRBV4-3; TRBD1 agrees at 9 bases. The CDR3 runs 15 residues. CDR1 LGHNA and CDR2 YSLEER come from the germline V gene. J lost 8 bases, V lost 2 bases, and 6 bases had no gene match. The chain's CDR3 is CASSQPHRGLGELFF. The DNA of the CDR3 is TGCGCCAGCAGCCAACCACACAGGGGGCTTGGGGAGCTGTTTTTT.

The J gene is TRBJ1-1, the V gene TRBV27; D is unclear. This CDR3 is 12 amino acids long. The V and J ends lost 5 bases and 4 bases respectively, with 8 bases between them. CDR1 and CDR2 from the germline V gene are MNHEY and SMNVEV (reference sequence). The CDR3, as DNA: TGTGCCAGCAGTGAGGGAGGCACTGAAGCTTTCTTT. It codes for CASSEGGTEAFF.

The rearrangement links TRBV9 to TRBJ2-1; 8 bases map to TRBD1. The CDR3 runs 15 residues. From germline, CDR1 is SGDLS and CDR2 YYNGEE. After removal of 4 bases from V and 4 bases from J, the junction contained 7 bases not matched to a gene. The CDR3 here is CASSSSGTGYNEQFF. CDR3 sequence (DNA): TGTGCCAGCAGCTCGTCCGGGACAGGTTACAATGAGCAGTTCTTC. The variable domain in full, with the rest retrieved from reference TRBV9 and TRBJ2-1, is DSGVTQTPKHLITATGQRVTLRCSPRSGDLSVYWYQQSLDQGLQFLIQYYNGEERAKGNILERFSAQQFPDLHSELNLSSLELGDSALYFCASSSSGTGYNEQFFGPGTRLTVL.

This clone was seen a few times. The chain couples TRBV2 to TRBJ2-4; D ambiguous. With 7 bases removed from V and 4 bases from J, the gap between germline ends came to 11 bases. This CDR3 region has 13 residues. Germline V gene lookup returns CDR1 SNHLY and CDR2 FYNNEI. CDR3 DNA: TGTGCCAGCAAGGACGACGCTAAAAACATTCAGTACTTC. This sequence encodes CASKDDAKNIQYF.